The entry that follows covers one TCR beta chain sequence. What it recognizes is unknown. The CDR3 contains 14 residues. V was cut by 2 bases and J by 4 bases, with 9 bases left in between. This sample was included in a study of cytomegalovirus exposure and HLA in healthy donors. Findings of the study overall: V- and J-gene trimming of TCR beta was linked (in a later analysis) to a missense DCLRE1C variant. Altogether, more than 150 TCR beta chains were recorded as cytomegalovirus-associated. Later analysis showed TCR association rates varying by HLA locus, highest for DRB1 and lowest for HLA-C.

With 60 Vbeta and 13 Jbeta primers, the PCR was carried out. Using immunoSEQ multiplex PCR, the repertoire was profiled, and TCRdb retains in-frame clones only, with some absent. Of roughly 140,000 clones in the sample, around 80% are singletons; the top ten hold 9.7%. The sequenced sample was PBMCs. This sequence joins TRBV23-1 and TRBJ1-3, with D unresolved. TRBV23-1 is known as an ORF, though its function is uncertain. The receptor was derived from a woman in her sixties in good health and CMV-seropositive. CDR3 residues: CASSQALGGNTIYF. The CDR3 DNA reads as TGCGCCAGCAGTCAAGCCCTAGGCGGAAACACCATATATTTT.